This T cell receptor beta chain was captured in a study of blood T cells in healthy people across ages. Overall study: When template switching was applied, about one barcoded beta molecule was captured per two T cells.

Alongside a J-beta primer mix, a sample-barcoded 5' primer served in a second PCR lasting roughly 7 to 12 cycles. TCRdb reprocessed the 5' RACE reads with MiXCR, giving one entry per CDR3 protein. This table holds 650,000 to 1,000,000 distinct CDR3 sequences, under 40% found once. A minimum of 6 million PBMCs was isolated per sample. This sequence originates from a man between 18 and 35 years old in good health. The sample taken for sequencing was blood.

The CDR3 region is CASSENTGIFSEAFF. CDR3 bases: TGTGCCAGCAGTGAAAATACAGGGATATTCTCTGAAGCTTTCTTT. V usage is TRBV2 and J usage is TRBJ1-1; tentative D call: TRBD1 (6 bases). V was clipped by 2 bases and J by 6 bases, with 16 bases between them. The V gene's germline CDR1 is SNHLY and CDR2 FYNNEI. The CDR3 is made up of 15 amino acids.